This T cell receptor (beta chain) was identified during a study of T-cell reconstitution after alpha-beta-depleted transplantation in children. TCRbeta library preparation incorporated unique molecular identifiers. From the PCR reads, TCRdb called clonotypes with MiXCR, one entry per CDR3 protein. The sample records approximately 89,000 distinct CDR3 sequences, roughly 16% being singletons. In its sample, this clonotype was seen a few times. Its antigen is unknown. Study observations and caveats: As was reported, about two months after transplant, alpha-beta T cells came from several hundred expanded graft clones. Elevated TCRbeta diversity at day 60 was traced, in some patients, to surviving recipient T cells and thymic progenitors. From newly produced T cells came most of the T-cell counts and diversity one year after transplant.

Here the sequenced sample was PBMCs, mostly from graft donor cells, taken 180 days after TCRalphabeta/CD19-depleted stem cell transplant. This clonotype was sampled from a male patient under 10 years old who had a stem cell transplant for acute lymphoblastic leukemia, so the T cells may come from the graft donor.

As DNA, the CDR3 is TGTGCCAGCAGCCAACACTACGAGCAGTACTTC. It is translated as CASSQHYEQYF. This chain connects TRBV6-5 to TRBJ2-7; D is undetermined. Trimming removed 6 bases at V and 3 bases at J, with 6 bases between. The CDR3 consists of 11 residues. The germline V gene has CDR1 MNHEY and CDR2 SVGAGI.